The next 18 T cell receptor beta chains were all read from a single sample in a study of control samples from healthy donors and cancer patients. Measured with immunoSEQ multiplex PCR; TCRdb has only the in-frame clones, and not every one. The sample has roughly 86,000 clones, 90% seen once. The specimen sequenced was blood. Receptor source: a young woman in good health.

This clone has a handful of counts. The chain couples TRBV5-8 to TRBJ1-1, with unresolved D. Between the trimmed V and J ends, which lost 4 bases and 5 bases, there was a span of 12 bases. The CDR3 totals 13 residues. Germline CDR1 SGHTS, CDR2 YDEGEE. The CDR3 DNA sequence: TGTGCCAGCAGCAATGGGCTGGTTACTGAAGCTTTCTTT. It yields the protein CASSNGLVTEAFF.

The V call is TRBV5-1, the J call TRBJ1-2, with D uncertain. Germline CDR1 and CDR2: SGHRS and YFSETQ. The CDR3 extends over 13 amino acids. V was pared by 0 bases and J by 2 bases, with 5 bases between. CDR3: CASSLAENYGYTF. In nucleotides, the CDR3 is TGCGCCAGCAGCTTGGCAGAAAACTATGGCTACACCTTC.

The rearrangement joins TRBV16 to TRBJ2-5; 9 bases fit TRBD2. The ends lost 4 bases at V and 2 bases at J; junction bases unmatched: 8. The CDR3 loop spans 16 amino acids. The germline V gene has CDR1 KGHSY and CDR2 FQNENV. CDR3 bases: TGTGCCAGCAGCCTCGCGGGGGGGGCAAAACAAGAGACCCAGTACTTC. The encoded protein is CASSLAGGAKQETQYF.

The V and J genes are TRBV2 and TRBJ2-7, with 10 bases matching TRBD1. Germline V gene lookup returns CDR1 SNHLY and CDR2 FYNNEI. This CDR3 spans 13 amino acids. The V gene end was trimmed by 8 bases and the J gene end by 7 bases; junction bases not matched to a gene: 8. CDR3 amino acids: CASVRDRGLEQYF. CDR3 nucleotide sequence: TGTGCCAGCGTCCGGGACAGGGGTTTGGAGCAGTACTTC.

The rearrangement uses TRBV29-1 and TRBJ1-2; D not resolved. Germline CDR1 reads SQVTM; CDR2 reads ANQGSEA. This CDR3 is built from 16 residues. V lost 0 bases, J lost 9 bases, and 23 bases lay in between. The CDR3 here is CSVEDDPPGASLSYTF. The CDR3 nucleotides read TGCAGCGTTGAAGATGACCCCCCGGGAGCCTCTTTGAGCTACACCTTC.

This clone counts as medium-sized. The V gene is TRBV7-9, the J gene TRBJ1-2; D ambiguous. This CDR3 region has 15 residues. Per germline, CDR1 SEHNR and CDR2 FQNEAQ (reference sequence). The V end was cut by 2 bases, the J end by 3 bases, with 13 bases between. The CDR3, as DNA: TGTGCCAGCAGCTTATTTCCAGCCCAATACTATGGCTACACCTTC. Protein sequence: CASSLFPAQYYGYTF.

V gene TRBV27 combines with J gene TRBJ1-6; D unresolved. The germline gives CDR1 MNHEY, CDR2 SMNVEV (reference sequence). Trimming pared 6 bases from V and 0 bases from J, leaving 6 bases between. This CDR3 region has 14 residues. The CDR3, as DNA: TGTGCCAGCAGCACAGTCTCCTATAATTCACCCCTCCACTTT. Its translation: CASSTVSYNSPLHF.

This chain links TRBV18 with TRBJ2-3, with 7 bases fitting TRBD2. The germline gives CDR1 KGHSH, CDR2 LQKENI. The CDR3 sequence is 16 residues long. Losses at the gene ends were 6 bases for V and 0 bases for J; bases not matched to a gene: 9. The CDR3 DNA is TGTGCCAGCTCTCCGTCGGGGGGTCCCAGCACAGATACGCAGTATTTT. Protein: CASSPSGGPSTDTQYF.

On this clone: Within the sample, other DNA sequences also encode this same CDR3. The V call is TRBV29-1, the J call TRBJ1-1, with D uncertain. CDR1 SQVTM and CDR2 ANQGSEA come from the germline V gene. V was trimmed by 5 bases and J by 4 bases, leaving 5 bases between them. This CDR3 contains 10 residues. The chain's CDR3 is CSVLGTEAFF. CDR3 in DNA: TGCAGCGTTTTAGGCACTGAAGCTTTCTTT. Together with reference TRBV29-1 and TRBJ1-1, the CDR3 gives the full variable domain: SAVISQKPSRDICQRGTSLTIQCQVDSQVTMMFWYRQQPGQSLTLIATANQGSEATYESGFVIDKFPISRPNLTFSTLTVSNMSPEDSSIYLCSVLGTEAFFGQGTRLTVV.

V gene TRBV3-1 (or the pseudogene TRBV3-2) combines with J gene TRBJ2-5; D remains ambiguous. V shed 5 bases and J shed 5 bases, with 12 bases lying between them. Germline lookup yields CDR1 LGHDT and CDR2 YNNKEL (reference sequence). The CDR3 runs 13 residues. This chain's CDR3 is CASSGGITETQYF. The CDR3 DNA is TGTGCCAGCAGCGGTGGGATCACGGAGACCCAGTACTTC.

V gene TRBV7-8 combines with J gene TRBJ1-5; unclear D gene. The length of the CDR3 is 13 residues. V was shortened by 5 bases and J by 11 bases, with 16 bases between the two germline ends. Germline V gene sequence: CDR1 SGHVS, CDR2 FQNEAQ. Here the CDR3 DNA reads TGTGCCAGCAGCCCGCTACCCCGCTCAGCCCAGCATTTT. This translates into CASSPLPRSAQHF.

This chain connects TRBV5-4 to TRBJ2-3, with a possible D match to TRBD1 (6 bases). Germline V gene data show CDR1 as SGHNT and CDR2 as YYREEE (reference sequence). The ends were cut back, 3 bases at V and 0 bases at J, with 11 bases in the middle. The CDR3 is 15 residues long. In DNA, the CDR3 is TGTGCCAGCAGCTCAACAGGGCTTAGCACAGATACGCAGTATTTT. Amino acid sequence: CASSSTGLSTDTQYF. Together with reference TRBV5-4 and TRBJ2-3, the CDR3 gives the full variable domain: ETGVTQSPTHLIKTRGQQVTLRCSSQSGHNTVSWYQQALGQGPQFIFQYYREEENGRGNFPPRFSGLQFPNYSSELNVNALELDDSALYLCASSSTGLSTDTQYFGPGTRLTVL.

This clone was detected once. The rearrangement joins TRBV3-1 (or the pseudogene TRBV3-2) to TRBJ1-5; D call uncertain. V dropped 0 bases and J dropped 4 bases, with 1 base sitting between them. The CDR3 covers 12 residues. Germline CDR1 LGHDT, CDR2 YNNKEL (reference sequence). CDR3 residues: CASSQDNQPQHF. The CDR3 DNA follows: TGTGCCAGCAGCCAAGATAATCAGCCCCAGCATTTT.

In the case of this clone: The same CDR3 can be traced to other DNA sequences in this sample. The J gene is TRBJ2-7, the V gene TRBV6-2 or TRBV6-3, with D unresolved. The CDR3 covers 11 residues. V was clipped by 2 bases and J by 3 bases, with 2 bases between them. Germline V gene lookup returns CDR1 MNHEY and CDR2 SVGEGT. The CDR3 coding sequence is TGTGCCAGCAGTTACCTCTACGAGCAGTACTTC. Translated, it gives CASSYLYEQYF.

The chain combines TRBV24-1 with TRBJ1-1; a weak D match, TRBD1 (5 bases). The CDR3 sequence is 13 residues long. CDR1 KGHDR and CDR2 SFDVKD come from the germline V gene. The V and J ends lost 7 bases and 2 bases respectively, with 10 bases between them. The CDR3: CATRATVNTEAFF. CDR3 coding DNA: TGTGCCACCAGAGCGACAGTTAACACTGAAGCTTTCTTT.

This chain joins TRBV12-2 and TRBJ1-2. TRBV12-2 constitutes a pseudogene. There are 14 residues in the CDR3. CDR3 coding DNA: TGTGCAAGTCGCTTAGCCTACCACCTAGGGGGCTACACCTTC. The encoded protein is CASRLAYHLGGYTF.

DNA for the CDR3: TGTGCCAGCAGCCTCGGGGGGGGGATCACAGATACGCAGTATTTT. Protein sequence: CASSLGGGITDTQYF. This chain uses TRBV3-1 (or the pseudogene TRBV3-2) with TRBJ2-3; 8 nucleotides agree with TRBD2. The CDR3 is made up of 15 amino acids. The germline CDR1 and CDR2 sequences are LGHDT and YNNKEL (reference sequence). V trimming: 4 bases; J trimming: 2 bases; junction bases outside the gene matches: 5.

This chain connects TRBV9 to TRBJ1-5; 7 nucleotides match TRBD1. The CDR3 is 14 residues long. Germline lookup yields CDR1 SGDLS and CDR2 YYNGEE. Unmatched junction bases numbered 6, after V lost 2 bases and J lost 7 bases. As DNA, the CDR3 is TGTGCCAGCAGCGTGGAGGGGGCAGGGCAGCCCCAGCATTTT. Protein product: CASSVEGAGQPQHF. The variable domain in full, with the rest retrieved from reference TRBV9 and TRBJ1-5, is DSGVTQTPKHLITATGQRVTLRCSPRSGDLSVYWYQQSLDQGLQFLIQYYNGEERAKGNILERFSAQQFPDLHSELNLSSLELGDSALYFCASSVEGAGQPQHFGDGTRLSIL.